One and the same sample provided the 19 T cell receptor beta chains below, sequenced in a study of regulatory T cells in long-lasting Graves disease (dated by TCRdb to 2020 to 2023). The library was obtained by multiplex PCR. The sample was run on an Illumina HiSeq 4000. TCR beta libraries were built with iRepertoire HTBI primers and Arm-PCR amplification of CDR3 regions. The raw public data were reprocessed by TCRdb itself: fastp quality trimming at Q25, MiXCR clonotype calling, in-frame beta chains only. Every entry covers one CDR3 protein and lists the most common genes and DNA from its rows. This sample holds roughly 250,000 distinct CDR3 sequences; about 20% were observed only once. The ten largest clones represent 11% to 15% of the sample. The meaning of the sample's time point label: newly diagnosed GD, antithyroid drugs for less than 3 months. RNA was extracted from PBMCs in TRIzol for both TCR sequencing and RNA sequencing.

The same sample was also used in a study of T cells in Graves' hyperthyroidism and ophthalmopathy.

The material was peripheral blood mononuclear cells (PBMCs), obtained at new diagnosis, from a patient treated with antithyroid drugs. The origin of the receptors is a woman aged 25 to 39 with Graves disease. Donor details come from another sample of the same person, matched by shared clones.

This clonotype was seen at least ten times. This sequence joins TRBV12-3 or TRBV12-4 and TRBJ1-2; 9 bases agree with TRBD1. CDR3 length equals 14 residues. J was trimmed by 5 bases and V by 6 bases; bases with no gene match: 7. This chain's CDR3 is CASREGQGRYGYTF. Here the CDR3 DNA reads TGTGCCAGCAGGGAGGGACAGGGAAGGTATGGCTACACCTTC.

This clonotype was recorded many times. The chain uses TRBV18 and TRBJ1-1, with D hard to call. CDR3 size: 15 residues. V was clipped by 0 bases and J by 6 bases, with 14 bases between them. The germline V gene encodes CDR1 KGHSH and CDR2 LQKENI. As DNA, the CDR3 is TGTGCCAGCTCACCACCCGGTGCACTGCGGGCTGAAGCTTTCTTT. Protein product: CASSPPGALRAEAFF.

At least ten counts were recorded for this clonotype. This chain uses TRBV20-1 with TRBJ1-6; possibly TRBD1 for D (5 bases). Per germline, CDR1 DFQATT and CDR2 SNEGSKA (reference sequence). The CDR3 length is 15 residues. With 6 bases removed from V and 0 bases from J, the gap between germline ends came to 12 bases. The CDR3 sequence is CSAWDGSSYNSPLHF. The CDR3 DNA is TGCAGTGCATGGGACGGGAGCTCCTATAATTCACCCCTCCACTTT.

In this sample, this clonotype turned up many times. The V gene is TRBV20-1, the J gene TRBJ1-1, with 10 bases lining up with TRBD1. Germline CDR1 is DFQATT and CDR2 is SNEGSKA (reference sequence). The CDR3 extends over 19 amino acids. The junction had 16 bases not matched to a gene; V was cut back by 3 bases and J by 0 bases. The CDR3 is CSASDFDRGPLRMNTEAFF. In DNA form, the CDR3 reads TGCAGTGCTAGTGATTTCGACAGGGGGCCATTGAGAATGAACACTGAAGCTTTCTTT.

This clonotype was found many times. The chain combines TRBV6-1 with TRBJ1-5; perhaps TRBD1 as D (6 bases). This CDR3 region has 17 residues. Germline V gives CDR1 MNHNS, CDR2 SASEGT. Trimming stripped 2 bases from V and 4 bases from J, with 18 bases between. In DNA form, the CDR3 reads TGTGCCAGCAGTGAAATGAAGGGCAGGGGTAGGAATCAGCCCCAGCATTTT. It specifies CASSEMKGRGRNQPQHF.

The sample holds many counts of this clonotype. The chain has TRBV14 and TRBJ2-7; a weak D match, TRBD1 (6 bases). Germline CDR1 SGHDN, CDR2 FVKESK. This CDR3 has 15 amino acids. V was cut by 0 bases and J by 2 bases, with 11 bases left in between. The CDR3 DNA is TGTGCCAGCAGCCAAGACCCAGGGGCGGCCTACGAGCAGTACTTC. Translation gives CASSQDPGAAYEQYF.

The CDR3 loop reads CASRRGQGARTDTQYF. The DNA for the CDR3 is TGTGCCAGCAGGCGAGGACAGGGGGCGCGGACAGATACGCAGTATTTT. V gene TRBV12-3 or TRBV12-4 combines with J gene TRBJ2-3; the match to TRBD1 covers 11 bases. J lost 3 bases, V lost 6 bases, and 8 bases had no gene match. CDR3 length equals 16 residues.

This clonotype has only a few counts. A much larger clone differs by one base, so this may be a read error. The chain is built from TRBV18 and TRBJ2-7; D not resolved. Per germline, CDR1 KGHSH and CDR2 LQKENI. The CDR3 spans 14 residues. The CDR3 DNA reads TGTGCCAGCTCACCAGATACTGGAGTGGTCGAGCGGTACTTC. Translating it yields CASSPDTGVVERYF.

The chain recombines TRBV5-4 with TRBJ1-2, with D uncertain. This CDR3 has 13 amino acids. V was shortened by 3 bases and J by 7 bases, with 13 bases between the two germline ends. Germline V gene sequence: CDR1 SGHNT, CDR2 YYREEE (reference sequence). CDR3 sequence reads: CASSSPQGRGYTF. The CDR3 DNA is TGTGCCAGCAGCTCCCCCCAAGGGCGTGGCTACACCTTC.

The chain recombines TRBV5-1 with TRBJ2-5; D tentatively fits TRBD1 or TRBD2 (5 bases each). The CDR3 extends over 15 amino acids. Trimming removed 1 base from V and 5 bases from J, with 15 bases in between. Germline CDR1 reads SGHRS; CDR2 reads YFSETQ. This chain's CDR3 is CASSLFPGASETQYF. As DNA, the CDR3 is TGCGCCAGCAGCTTGTTTCCCGGGGCTTCGGAGACCCAGTACTTC.

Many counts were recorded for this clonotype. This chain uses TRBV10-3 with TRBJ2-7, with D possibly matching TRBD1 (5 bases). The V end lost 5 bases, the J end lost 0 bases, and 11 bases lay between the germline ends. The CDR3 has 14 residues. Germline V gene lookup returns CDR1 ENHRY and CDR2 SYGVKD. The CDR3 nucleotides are TGTGCCATCAGTAGACAGACCGGCTCCTACGAGCAGTACTTC. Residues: CAISRQTGSYEQYF.

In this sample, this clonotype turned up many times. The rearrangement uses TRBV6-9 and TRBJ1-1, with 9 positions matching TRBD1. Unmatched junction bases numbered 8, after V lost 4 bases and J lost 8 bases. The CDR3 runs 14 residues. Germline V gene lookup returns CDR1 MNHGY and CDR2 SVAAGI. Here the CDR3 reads CASSFSNRGREAFF. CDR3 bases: TGTGCCAGCAGTTTTTCTAACAGGGGGCGCGAAGCTTTCTTT.

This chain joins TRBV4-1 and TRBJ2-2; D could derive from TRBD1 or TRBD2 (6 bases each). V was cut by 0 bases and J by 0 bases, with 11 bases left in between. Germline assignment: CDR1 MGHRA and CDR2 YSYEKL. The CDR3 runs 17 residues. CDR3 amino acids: CASSQDRGQSNTGELFF. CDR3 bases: TGCGCCAGCAGCCAAGATCGGGGGCAATCGAACACCGGGGAGCTGTTTTTT.

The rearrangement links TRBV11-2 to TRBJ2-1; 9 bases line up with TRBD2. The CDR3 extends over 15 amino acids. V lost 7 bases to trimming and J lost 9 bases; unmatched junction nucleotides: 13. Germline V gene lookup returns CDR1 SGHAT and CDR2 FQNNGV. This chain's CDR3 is CASTPGAGGPGEQFF. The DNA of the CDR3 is TGTGCCAGCACCCCGGGCGCGGGGGGGCCCGGTGAGCAGTTCTTC.

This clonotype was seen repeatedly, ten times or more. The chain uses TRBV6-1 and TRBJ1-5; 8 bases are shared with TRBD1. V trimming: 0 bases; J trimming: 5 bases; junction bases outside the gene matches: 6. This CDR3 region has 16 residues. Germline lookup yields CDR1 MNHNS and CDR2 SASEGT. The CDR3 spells CASSEARQGAYQPQHF. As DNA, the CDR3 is TGTGCCAGCAGTGAAGCGCGGCAGGGGGCTTATCAGCCCCAGCATTTT.

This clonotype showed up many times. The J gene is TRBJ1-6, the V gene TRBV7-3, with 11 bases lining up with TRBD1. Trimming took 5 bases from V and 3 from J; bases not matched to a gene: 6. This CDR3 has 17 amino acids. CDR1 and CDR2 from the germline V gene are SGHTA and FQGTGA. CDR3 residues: CASSQRGQGDYNSPLHF. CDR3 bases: TGTGCCAGCAGCCAAAGGGGACAGGGGGACTATAATTCACCCCTCCACTTT.

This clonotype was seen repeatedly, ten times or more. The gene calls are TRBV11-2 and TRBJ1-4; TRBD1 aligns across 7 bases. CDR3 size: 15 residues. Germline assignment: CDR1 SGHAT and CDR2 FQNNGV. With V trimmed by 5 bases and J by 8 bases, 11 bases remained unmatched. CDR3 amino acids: CASSRAGTETEKLFF. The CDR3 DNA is TGTGCCAGCAGCAGAGCCGGGACAGAGACCGAAAAACTGTTTTTT.

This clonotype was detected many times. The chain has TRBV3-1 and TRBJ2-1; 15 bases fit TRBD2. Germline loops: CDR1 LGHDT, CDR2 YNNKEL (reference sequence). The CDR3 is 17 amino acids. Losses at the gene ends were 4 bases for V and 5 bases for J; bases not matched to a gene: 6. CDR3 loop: CASSRPGTSGGNNEQFF. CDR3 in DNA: TGTGCCAGCAGCCGTCCCGGGACTAGCGGGGGGAACAATGAGCAGTTCTTC.

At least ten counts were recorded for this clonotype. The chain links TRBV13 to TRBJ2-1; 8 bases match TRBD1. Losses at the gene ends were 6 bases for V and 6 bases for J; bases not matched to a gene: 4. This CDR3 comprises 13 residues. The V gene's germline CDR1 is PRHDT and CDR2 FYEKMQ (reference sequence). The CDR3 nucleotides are TGTGCCAGCAGTCATACAGGGGGCAATGAGCAGTTCTTC. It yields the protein CASSHTGGNEQFF.